These 22 T cell receptor beta chains came from one sample sequenced in a study of T cells in Graves' hyperthyroidism and ophthalmopathy. It was RNA transcripts that yielded the amplified TCR beta CDR3 regions. First-round RT-PCR with HTBI primers amplified the TCR CDR3 region. Each CDR3 protein gets one entry after TCRdb re-called the multiplex PCR reads with MiXCR. The data hold 480,000 or so distinct CDR3 sequences, with 46% observed a single time. The sequenced material came from peripheral blood or thyroid tissue (not recorded which). The source of these receptors is an adult woman with Graves' disease, either hyperthyroidism or ophthalmopathy (not recorded which).

The V gene is TRBV10-3, the J gene TRBJ1-6; no definite D call. V lost 10 bases and J lost 4, with 14 bases in between. The CDR3 is 14 residues long. CDR1 is ENHRY and CDR2 is SYGVKD in the germline V gene. This CDR3 is CATVEKAYNSPLHF. CDR3 nucleotide sequence: TGTGCCACCGTGGAGAAGGCGTATAATTCACCCCTCCACTTT.

This clonotype was seen many times. The chain joins TRBV27 to TRBJ2-5; perhaps TRBD2 as D (5 bases). This CDR3 spans 13 amino acids. With 6 bases removed from V and 5 bases from J, the gap between germline ends came to 13 bases. The germline V gene has CDR1 MNHEY and CDR2 SMNVEV (reference sequence). This CDR3 is CASRGGPGETQYF. The CDR3 DNA follows: TGTGCCAGCAGGGGCGGGCCTGGGGAGACCCAGTACTTC.

This chain connects TRBV20-1 to TRBJ2-7; maybe TRBD1 (6 bases). The CDR3 sequence is 10 residues long. The V gene's germline CDR1 is DFQATT and CDR2 SNEGSKA (reference sequence). V lost 6 bases to trimming and J lost 7 bases, with 10 bases between them. CDR3 DNA sequence: TGCAGTGCCCGGACAGAGGAGCAGTACTTC. It codes for CSARTEEQYF.

This clonotype was picked up many times. DNA of the CDR3: TGTGCCACCAGGGTAGGGAGCTCTGGAAACACCATATATTTT. It translates to CATRVGSSGNTIYF. V gene TRBV10-3 combines with J gene TRBJ1-3, with a possible D match to TRBD1 (5 bases). Trimming removed 10 bases at V and 0 bases at J, with 13 bases between. Germline V gives CDR1 ENHRY, CDR2 SYGVKD. This CDR3 contains 14 residues.

Concerning this clonotype itself: The CDR3 does not end in the conserved phenylalanine or tryptophan, so this is likely a read error. This chain joins TRBV12-3 or TRBV12-4 and TRBJ1-2; no reliable D call. V dropped 3 bases and J dropped 3 bases, with 8 bases sitting between them. This CDR3 has 13 residues. DNA of the CDR3: TGTGCCAGCAGTTTCCGGCAAGACTATGGCTACACCCTC. Its protein product is CASSFRQDYGYTL.

This clonotype was counted at least ten times. The chain combines TRBV6-1 with TRBJ1-2; D remains ambiguous. Trimming took 3 bases from V and 4 from J, leaving 6 bases between them. This CDR3 region has 12 residues. Germline-derived CDR1 and CDR2 are MNHNS and SASEGT. The CDR3 here is CASSDHPYGYTF. In DNA, the CDR3 is TGTGCCAGCAGTGATCACCCCTATGGCTACACCTTC.

This clonotype was recorded at least ten times. The chain employs TRBV20-1 and TRBJ1-5; D gene uncertain. This CDR3 is built from 14 residues. Germline CDR1 DFQATT, CDR2 SNEGSKA (reference sequence). V was shortened by 6 bases and J by 2 bases, with 14 bases between the two germline ends. CDR3 nucleotide sequence: TGCAGTGCCGTCTCGCGGGCCGGCAATCAGCCCCAGCATTTT. It encodes CSAVSRAGNQPQHF.

This clonotype came up many times. The chain joins TRBV6-1 to TRBJ2-7, with 7 bases identical to TRBD2. CDR1 and CDR2 (germline): MNHNS, SASEGT. The V segment lost 4 bases and the J segment 5 bases; nucleotides outside the gene matches: 11. The CDR3 spans 15 residues. CDR3 nucleotides: TGTGCCAGCAGTGGAGCTAGCGGTTCCACGGACGAGCAGTACTTC. Amino acids: CASSGASGSTDEQYF.

The chain recombines TRBV28 with TRBJ2-7; perhaps TRBD1 as D (5 bases). The ends were cut back, 8 bases at V and 6 bases at J, with 8 bases in the middle. The CDR3 covers 10 residues. From germline, CDR1 is MDHEN and CDR2 SYDVKM. Here the CDR3 DNA reads TGTGCCAGCTATGGGGCCGAGCAGTACTTC. It yields the protein CASYGAEQYF.

The chain is built from TRBV12-3 or TRBV12-4 and TRBJ1-5; the D is unclear. Trimming left V 6 bases short and J 7 bases short, with 10 bases between. This CDR3 has 12 residues. CDR3 residues: CASSSDWQPQHF. In nucleotides, the CDR3 is TGTGCCAGCAGCTCGGATTGGCAGCCCCAGCATTTT.

There are a few counts of this clonotype. The chain uses TRBV6-6 and TRBJ1-5; D is unresolved. The CDR3 is made up of 12 amino acids. CDR1 MNHNY and CDR2 SVGAGI come from the germline V gene (reference sequence). V lost 2 bases, J lost 7 bases, and 6 bases lay in between. The CDR3 DNA reads TGTGCCAGCAGTTACGCCCGCCAGCCCCAGCATTTT. Translation: CASSYARQPQHF.

This clonotype was counted at least ten times. The V call is TRBV5-1, the J call TRBJ1-2; perhaps TRBD1 as D (5 bases). The CDR3 contains 15 residues. Trimming stripped 4 bases from V and 4 bases from J, with 17 bases between. CDR1 SGHRS and CDR2 YFSETQ come from the germline V gene. CDR3 region: CASSLLGTQGYGYTF. The CDR3 coding sequence is TGCGCCAGCAGCCTACTAGGGACGCAAGGCTATGGCTACACCTTC.

This rearrangement joins TRBV6-5 to TRBJ1-6; D might be TRBD1 (5 bases). Germline CDR1 MNHEY, CDR2 SVGAGI. The CDR3 sequence is 13 residues long. Between the trimmed V and J ends, which lost 7 bases and 6 bases, there was a span of 10 bases. CDR3 loop: CASTAGGNSPLHF. CDR3 in DNA: TGTGCCAGCACCGCGGGGGGTAATTCACCCCTCCACTTT.

This clonotype occurred many times. The chain couples TRBV20-1 to TRBJ1-5, with D tentatively TRBD1 (5 bases). Trimming cost V 5 bases and J 0 bases, with 14 bases left between them. The CDR3 contains 15 residues. Germline V CDR1 and CDR2: DFQATT, SNEGSKA (reference sequence). In nucleotides, the CDR3 is TGCAGTGCTGGGGACGGACGGATTAGCAATCAGCCCCAGCATTTT. As protein: CSAGDGRISNQPQHF.

The gene calls are TRBV2 and TRBJ2-7; no reliable D call. The V gene lost 5 bases and the J gene lost 7 bases, with 12 bases spanning the gap. The CDR3 covers 12 residues. Germline V CDR1 and CDR2: SNHLY, FYNNEI. The CDR3 here is CASSSDQVEQYF. CDR3 in DNA: TGTGCCAGCAGTTCGGACCAAGTGGAGCAGTACTTC.

A word on this clonotype: It is likely a read error, because the conserved phenylalanine at the end of the CDR3 is missing. No DNA is shown, since the ends of the CDR3 on it are uncertain; the CDR3 is the one TCRdb lists. This chain links TRBV7-9 with TRBJ2-7; TRBD2 is taken as the D call from the table, unchecked against the DNA. The CDR3 is 9 amino acids in total, end residues counted. Germline V gene sequence: CDR1 SEHNR, CDR2 FQNEAQ (reference sequence). This CDR3 is CASSTSGTS.

The sample holds many counts of this clonotype. This rearrangement joins TRBV2 to TRBJ1-4; possibly TRBD1 for D (5 bases). Trimming took 11 bases from V and 3 from J, leaving 13 bases between them. From germline, CDR1 is SNHLY and CDR2 FYNNEI. This CDR3 has 13 residues. CDR3 DNA: TGTGCCGTCCGGAGACAGTCTAATGAAAAACTGTTTTTT. This codes for CAVRRQSNEKLFF.

This clonotype has a count of ten or more. The chain joins TRBV7-3 to TRBJ1-1; no clear D gene. This CDR3 is 13 amino acids long. With 1 base removed from V and 11 bases from J, the gap between germline ends came to 14 bases. Germline CDR1 reads SGHTA; CDR2 reads FQGTGA. The CDR3 nucleotides are TGTGCCAGCAGCTTAAGGATGGGCGCCGGGGCTTTCTTT. Translating gives CASSLRMGAGAFF.

The chain combines TRBV20-1 with TRBJ2-7; TRBD2 matches at 8 bases. This CDR3 is 13 amino acids long. CDR1 is DFQATT, CDR2 SNEGSKA, per germline (reference sequence). The V and J ends lost 3 bases and 5 bases, in that order; junction bases with no gene match: 6. CDR3 nucleotides: TGCAGTGCTAGTCGACTAGCGAAAAACGAGCAGTACTTC. Amino acid sequence: CSASRLAKNEQYF.

This clonotype was seen repeatedly, ten times or more. V and J are TRBV29-1 and TRBJ1-1; 8 nucleotides align to TRBD1. CDR1 SQVTM and CDR2 ANQGSEA come from the germline V gene. This CDR3 is 13 amino acids long. Trimming cost V 4 bases and J 7 bases; bases outside gene matches: 8. Written as DNA, the CDR3 is TGCAGCGTTGCTACGGGACAGGTGTTTGAAGCTTTCTTT. This codes for CSVATGQVFEAFF.

The CDR3 reads CASSLGSGGQRTSYGYTF. The CDR3 DNA sequence: TGTGCCAGCAGCTTAGGCTCGGGGGGACAGAGGACCTCCTATGGCTACACCTTC. The chain joins TRBV7-9 to TRBJ1-2, with 7 bases fitting TRBD1. The CDR3 is 18 residues long. CDR1 and CDR2 from the germline V gene are SEHNR and FQNEAQ (reference sequence). Germline trimming cut 1 base from V and 4 bases from J; bases unmatched to any gene: 15.

Many counts were recorded for this clonotype. One junction end disagrees with the germline gene, perhaps due to a read error. The gene calls are TRBV7-7 and TRBJ2-5, with 9 bases aligning to TRBD1. This CDR3 comprises 15 residues. Germline V gene sequence: CDR1 SSHAT, CDR2 FNYEAQ (reference sequence). The CDR3 loop reads CASSSGGTGKETQYF. The CDR3 DNA sequence: TGTGCTAGCAGCTCCGGCGGGACAGGGAAAGAGACCCAGTACTTC.